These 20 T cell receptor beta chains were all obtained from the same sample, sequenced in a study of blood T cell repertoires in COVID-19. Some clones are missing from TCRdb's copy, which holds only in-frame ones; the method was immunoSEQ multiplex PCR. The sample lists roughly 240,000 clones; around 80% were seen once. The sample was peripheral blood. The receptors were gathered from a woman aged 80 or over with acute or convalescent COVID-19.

The CDR3: CASSSISGNEQFF. The DNA of the CDR3 is TGTGCCAGCAGCAGCATCAGCGGCAATGAGCAGTTCTTC. The chain is built from TRBV5-5 and TRBJ2-1, with D perhaps matching TRBD2 (5 bases). Trimming shortened V by 4 bases and J by 6 bases, and 11 bases separated the two germline ends. Germline CDR1 SGHKS, CDR2 YYEKEE (reference sequence). The CDR3 is 13 amino acids.

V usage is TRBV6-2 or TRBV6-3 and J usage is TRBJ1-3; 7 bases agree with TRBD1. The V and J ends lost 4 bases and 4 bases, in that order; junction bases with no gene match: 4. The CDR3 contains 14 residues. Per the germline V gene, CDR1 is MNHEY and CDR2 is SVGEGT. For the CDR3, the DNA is TGTGCCAGCAGTTCGACAGGGCTGGGAAACACCATATATTTT. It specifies CASSSTGLGNTIYF.

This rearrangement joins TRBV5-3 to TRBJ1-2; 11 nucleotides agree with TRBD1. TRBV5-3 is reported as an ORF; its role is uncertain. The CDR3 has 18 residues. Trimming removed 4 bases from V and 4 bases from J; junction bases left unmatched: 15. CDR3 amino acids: CARSPRPDRTGGCYGYTF. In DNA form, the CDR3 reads TGTGCCAGAAGCCCCCGCCCAGACAGGACAGGGGGCTGCTATGGCTACACCTTC.

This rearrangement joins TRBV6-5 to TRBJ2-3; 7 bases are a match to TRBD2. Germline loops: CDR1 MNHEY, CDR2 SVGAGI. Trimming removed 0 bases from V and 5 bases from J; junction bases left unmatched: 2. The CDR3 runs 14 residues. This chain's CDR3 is CASSYSRGVDTQYF. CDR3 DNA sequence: TGTGCCAGCAGTTACTCTCGGGGGGTAGATACGCAGTATTTT.

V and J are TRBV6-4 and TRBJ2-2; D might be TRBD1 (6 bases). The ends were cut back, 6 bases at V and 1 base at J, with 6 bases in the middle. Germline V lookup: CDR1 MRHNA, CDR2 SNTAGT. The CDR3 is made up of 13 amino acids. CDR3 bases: TGTGCCAGCAGCAGGGGGAACACCGGGGAGCTGTTTTTT. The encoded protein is CASSRGNTGELFF.

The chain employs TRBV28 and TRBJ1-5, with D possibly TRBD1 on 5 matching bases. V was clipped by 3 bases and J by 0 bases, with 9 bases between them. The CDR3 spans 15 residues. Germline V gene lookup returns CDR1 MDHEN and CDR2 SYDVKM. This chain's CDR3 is CASSLGRDSNQPQHF. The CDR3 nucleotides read TGTGCCAGCAGTTTGGGCAGGGATAGCAATCAGCCCCAGCATTTT.

CDR3 residues: CASKGRQGTYEQYF. DNA for the CDR3: TGTGCCAGCAAGGGACGACAGGGCACCTACGAGCAGTACTTC. The genes are TRBV2 and TRBJ2-7; 7 bases are shared with TRBD1. Per the germline V gene, CDR1 is SNHLY and CDR2 is FYNNEI. The CDR3 spans 14 residues. The J segment lost 2 bases and the V segment lost 7 bases, leaving 8 bases of the junction unmatched. The full variable domain, its missing parts supplied by reference TRBV2 and TRBJ2-7, is EPEVTQTPSHQVTQMGQEVILRCVPISNHLYFYWYRQILGQKVEFLVSFYNNEISEKSEIFDDQFSVERPDGSNFTLKIRSTKLEDSAMYFCASKGRQGTYEQYFGPGTRLTVT.

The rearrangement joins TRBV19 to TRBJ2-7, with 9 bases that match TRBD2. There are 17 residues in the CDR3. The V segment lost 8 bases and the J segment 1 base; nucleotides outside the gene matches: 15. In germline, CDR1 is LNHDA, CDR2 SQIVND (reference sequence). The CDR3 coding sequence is TGTGCCAGTCGAGTTCGGGGCGGGAGGGCCTCTTCCTACGAGCAGTACTTC. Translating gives CASRVRGGRASSYEQYF.

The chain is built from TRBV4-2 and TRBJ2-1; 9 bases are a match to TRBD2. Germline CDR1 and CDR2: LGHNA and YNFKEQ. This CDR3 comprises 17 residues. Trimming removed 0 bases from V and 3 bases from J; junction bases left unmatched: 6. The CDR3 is CASSQEGPSGDYNEQFF. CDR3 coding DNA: TGTGCCAGCAGCCAAGAGGGGCCTAGCGGGGACTACAATGAGCAGTTCTTC.

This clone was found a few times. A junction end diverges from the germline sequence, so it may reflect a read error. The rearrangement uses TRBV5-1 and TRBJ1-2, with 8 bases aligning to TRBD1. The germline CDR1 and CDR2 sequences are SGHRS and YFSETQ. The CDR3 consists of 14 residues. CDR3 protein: CASSQTGTGTFSAF. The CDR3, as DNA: TGCGCCAGCAGCCAGACCGGGACAGGTACCTTCTCGGCCTTC.

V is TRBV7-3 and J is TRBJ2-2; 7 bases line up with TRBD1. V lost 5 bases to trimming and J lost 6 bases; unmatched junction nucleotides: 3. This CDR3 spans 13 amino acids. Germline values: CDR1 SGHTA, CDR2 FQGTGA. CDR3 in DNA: TGTGCCAGCAGCCTCGGACAGGCCGGGGAGCTGTTTTTT. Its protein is CASSLGQAGELFF.

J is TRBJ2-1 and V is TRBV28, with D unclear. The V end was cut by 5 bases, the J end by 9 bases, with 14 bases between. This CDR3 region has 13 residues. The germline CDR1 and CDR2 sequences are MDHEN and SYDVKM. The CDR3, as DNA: TGTGCCAGCAGTCTCCCCTCCCACACTGAGCAGTTCTTC. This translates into CASSLPSHTEQFF.

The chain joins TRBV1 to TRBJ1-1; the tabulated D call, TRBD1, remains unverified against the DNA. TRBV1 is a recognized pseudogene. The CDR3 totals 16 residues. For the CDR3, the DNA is TGCTCAACCCTAACAGGGTCGGAAGACGCAAACACTGAAGCTTTCTTT. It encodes CSTLTGSEDANTEAFF.

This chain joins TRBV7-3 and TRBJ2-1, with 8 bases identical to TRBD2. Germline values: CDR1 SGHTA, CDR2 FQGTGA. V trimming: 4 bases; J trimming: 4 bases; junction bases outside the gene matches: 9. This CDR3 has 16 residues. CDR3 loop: CASSSSGTSTYNEQFF. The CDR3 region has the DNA TGTGCCAGCAGCTCCTCCGGGACTAGTACGTACAATGAGCAGTTCTTC.

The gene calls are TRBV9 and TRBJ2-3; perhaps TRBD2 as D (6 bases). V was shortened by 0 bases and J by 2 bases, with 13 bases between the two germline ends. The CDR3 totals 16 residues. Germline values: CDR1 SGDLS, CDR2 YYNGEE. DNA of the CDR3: TGTGCCAGCAGCGTAGATGGTAGCGGCCCCACAGATACGCAGTATTTT. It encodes CASSVDGSGPTDTQYF.

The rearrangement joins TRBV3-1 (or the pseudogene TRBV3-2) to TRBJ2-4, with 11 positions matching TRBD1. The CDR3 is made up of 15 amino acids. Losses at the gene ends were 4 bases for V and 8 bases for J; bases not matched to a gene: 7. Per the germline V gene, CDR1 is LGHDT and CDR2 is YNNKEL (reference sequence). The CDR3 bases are TGTGCCAGCAGCCTAAGGGGGACAGGGGGTGACATTCAGTACTTC. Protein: CASSLRGTGGDIQYF.

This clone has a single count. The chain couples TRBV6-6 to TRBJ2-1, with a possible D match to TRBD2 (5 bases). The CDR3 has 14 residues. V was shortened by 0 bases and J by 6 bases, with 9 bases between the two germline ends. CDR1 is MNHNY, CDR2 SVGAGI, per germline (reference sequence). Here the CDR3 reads CASSYSRGSNEQFF. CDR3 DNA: TGTGCCAGCAGTTACTCCCGTGGGAGCAATGAGCAGTTCTTC.

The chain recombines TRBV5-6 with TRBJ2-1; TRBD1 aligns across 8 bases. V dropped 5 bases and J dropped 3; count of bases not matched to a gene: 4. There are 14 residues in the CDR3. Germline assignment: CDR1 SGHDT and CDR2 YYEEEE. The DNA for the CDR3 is TGTGCCAGCAGGACCGGGACAGGCTACAATGAGCAGTTCTTC. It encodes CASRTGTGYNEQFF.

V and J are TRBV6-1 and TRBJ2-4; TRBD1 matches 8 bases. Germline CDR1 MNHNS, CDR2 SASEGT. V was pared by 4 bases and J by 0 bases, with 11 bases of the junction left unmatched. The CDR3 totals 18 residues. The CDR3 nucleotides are TGTGCCAGCAGTGCCGGCAGGGGGCGGATGGTAGCCAAAAACATTCAGTACTTC. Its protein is CASSAGRGRMVAKNIQYF.

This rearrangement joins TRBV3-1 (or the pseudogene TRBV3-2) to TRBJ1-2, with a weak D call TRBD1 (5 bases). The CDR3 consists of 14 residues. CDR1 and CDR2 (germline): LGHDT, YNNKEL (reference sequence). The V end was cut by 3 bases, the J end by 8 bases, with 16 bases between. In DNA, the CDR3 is TGTGCCAGCAGCCACCCCAACAGTAAGGGGGGCTACACCTTC. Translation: CASSHPNSKGGYTF.